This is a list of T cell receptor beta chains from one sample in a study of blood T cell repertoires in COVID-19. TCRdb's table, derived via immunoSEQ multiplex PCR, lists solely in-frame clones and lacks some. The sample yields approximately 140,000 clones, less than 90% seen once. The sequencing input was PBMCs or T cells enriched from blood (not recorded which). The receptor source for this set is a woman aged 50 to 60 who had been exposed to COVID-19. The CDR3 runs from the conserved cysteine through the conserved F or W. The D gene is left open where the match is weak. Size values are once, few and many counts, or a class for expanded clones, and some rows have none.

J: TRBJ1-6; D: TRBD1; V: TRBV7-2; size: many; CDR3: CASSPDRVKSPLHF; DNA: TGTGCCAGCAGCCCGGACAGGGTAAAGTCACCCCTCCACTTT
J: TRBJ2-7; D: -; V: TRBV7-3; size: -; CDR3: CASSLRGGHYEQYF; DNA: TGTGCCAGCAGCTTACGCGGGGGCCACTACGAGCAGTACTTC
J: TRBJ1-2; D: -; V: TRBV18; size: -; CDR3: CASSETVDYGYTF; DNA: TGTGCCAGCTCAGAGACAGTCGACTATGGCTACACCTTC
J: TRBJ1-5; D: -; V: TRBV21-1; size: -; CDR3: CASPITYSNQPQHF; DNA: TGTGCCAGCCCCATCACCTATAGCAATCAGCCCCAGCATTTT
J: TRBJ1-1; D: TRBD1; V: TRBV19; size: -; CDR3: CASSILRGRQRNTEAFF; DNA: TGTGCCAGTAGTATCCTCAGGGGGCGCCAACGAAACACTGAAGCTTTCTTT
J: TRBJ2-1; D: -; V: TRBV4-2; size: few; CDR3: CASSQESVGGAGRNEQFF; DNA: TGTGCCAGCAGCCAAGAAAGTGTCGGCGGGGCGGGGCGGAATGAGCAGTTCTTC
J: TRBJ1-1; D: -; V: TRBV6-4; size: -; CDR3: CASSVSVNTEAFF; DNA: TGTGCCAGCAGTGTTTCGGTGAACACTGAAGCTTTCTTT
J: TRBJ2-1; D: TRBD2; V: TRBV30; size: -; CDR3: CAWSWREPPRQFF; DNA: TGTGCCTGGAGTTGGCGGGAGCCCCCAAGGCAGTTCTTC
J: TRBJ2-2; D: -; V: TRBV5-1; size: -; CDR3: CASSVRTVTGELFF; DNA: TGCGCCAGCAGCGTCCGGACAGTCACCGGGGAGCTGTTTTTT
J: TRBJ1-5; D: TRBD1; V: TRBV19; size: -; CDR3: CASHRGYSNQPQHF; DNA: TGTGCCAGCCACAGGGGATATAGCAATCAGCCCCAGCATTTT
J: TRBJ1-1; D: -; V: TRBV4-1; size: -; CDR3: CASSQEQGIAEAFF; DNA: TGCGCCAGCAGCCAAGAGCAGGGTATCGCTGAAGCTTTCTTT
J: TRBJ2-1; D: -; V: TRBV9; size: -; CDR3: CASISTLTSWSYNEQFF; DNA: TGTGCCAGCATCTCCACTTTGACTAGTTGGTCCTACAATGAGCAGTTCTTC
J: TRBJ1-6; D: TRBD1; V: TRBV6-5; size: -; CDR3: CASKGTGVYNSPLHF; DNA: TGTGCCAGCAAAGGGACAGGGGTTTATAATTCACCCCTCCACTTT
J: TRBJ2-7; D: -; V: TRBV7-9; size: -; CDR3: CASSSLKTDSYEQYF; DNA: TGTGCCAGCAGCTCGCTCAAGACAGACTCCTACGAGCAGTACTTC
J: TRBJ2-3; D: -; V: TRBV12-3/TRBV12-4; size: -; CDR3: CASSLFAFTQYF; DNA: TGTGCCAGCAGTCTATTTGCGTTTACGCAGTATTTT
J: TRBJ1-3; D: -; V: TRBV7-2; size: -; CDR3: CASSLTRRSGNTIYF; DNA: TGTGCCAGCAGCCTGACCCGGCGGTCTGGAAACACCATATATTTT
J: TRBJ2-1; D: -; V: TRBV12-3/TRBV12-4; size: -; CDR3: CASSLGGRWFF; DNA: TGTGCCAGCAGCTTAGGAGGGCGATGGTTCTTC
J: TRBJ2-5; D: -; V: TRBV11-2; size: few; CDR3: CASSLDGGARRETQYF; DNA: TGTGCCAGCAGCTTAGACGGCGGGGCTCGGCGTGAGACCCAGTACTTC
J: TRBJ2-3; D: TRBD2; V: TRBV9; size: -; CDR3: CASSGGTSGSSTDTQYF; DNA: TGTGCCAGCAGCGGAGGGACTAGCGGGAGTAGCACAGATACGCAGTATTTT
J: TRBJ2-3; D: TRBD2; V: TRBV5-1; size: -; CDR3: CASSYREAFTDTQYF; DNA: TGCGCCAGCAGCTACCGGGAGGCCTTCACAGATACGCAGTATTTT
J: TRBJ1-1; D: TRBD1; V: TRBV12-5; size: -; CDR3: CASGWVPGQDTEAFF; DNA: TGTGCTAGTGGTTGGGTTCCGGGACAGGACACTGAAGCTTTCTTT
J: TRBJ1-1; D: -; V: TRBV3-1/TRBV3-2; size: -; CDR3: CASSQNRKLPEAFF; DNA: TGTGCCAGCAGCCAAAACAGGAAGTTACCTGAAGCTTTCTTT
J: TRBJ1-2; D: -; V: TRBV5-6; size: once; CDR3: CASSLNPRTNYGYTF; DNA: TGTGCCAGCAGCTTAAATCCCCGGACAAACTATGGCTACACCTTC
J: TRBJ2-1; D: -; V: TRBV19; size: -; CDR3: CASSIVDGGPGNEQFF; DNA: TGTGCCAGTAGTATAGTGGACGGAGGGCCTGGCAATGAGCAGTTCTTC
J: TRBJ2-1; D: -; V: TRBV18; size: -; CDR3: CASSSGTVRQFF; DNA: TGTGCCAGCTCATCTGGGACTGTTCGGCAGTTCTTC
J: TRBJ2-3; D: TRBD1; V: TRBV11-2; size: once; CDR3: CASSQDRGRTDTQYF; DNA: TGTGCCAGCAGCCAAGACAGGGGTCGCACAGATACGCAGTATTTT
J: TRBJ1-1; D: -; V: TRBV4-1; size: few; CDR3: CASSLRTENTEAFF; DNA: TGCGCCAGCAGCCTCCGGACAGAGAACACTGAAGCTTTCTTT
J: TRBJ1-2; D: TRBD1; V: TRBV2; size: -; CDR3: CASSWSQGLNYGYTF; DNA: TGTGCCAGCAGTTGGTCACAGGGGTTAAACTATGGCTACACCTTC
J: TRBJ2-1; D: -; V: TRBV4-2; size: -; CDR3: CASSQDLEYNEQFF; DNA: TGTGCCAGCAGCCAAGATCTAGAGTACAATGAGCAGTTCTTC
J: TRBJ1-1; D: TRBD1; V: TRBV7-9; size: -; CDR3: CASSLRQGTRETEAFF; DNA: TGTGCCAGCAGCCTTAGACAGGGAACCCGGGAGACTGAAGCTTTCTTT
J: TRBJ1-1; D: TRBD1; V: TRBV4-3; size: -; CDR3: CASSQGGTGTEAFF; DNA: TGCGCCAGCAGCCAAGGTGGGACAGGGACCGAAGCTTTCTTT
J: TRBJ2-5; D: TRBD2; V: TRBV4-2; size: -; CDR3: CASSPGLAGDQETQYF; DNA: TGTGCCAGCAGCCCCGGACTAGCGGGGGACCAAGAGACCCAGTACTTC
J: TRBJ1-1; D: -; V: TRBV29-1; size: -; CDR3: CSVVVQGMNTEAFF; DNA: TGCAGCGTTGTAGTGCAGGGGATGAACACTGAAGCTTTCTTT
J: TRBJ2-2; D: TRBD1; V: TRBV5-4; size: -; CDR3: CASSPGDRPTGELFF; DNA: TGTGCCAGCAGTCCGGGGGACAGGCCCACCGGGGAGCTGTTTTTT
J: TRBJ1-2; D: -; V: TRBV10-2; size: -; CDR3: CASSEEGYGYTF; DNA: TGCGCCAGCAGTGAGGAGGGCTATGGCTACACCTTC